This TCR beta chain was obtained from a study of shared clonotypes between healthy human individuals (TCRdb year 2020). Turning to the overall study: A couple of women and a few men aged 18 to 49 years were included in the cohort. Each donor's leukapheresis produced roughly between roughly 0.85 and 9.5 billion PBMCs. To increase sequencing depth and limit assay-specific biases, TCR repertoire library preparation and sequencing were carried out by different laboratories using diverse techniques. To estimate repertoire size and how much clonotypes are shared between individuals, the study performed deep sequencing of blood TCR repertoires from a few healthy adults. For each donor, CD4 naive and CD4 memory were each given three plates, CD8 naive was given two plates, and CD8 memory was given one plate.

Using the deep immunoSEQ assay, TCR CDR3 regions were amplified from genomic DNA by multiplex PCR. Genomic DNA extracted from each cell subset was distributed evenly over all wells of several immunoSEQ 96-well plates, and each plate served as one replicate. For sorted subsets, each replicate PCR was loaded with around 220 ng genomic DNA, equivalent to 30,000 or so T cell genomes. Purified libraries were measured with a Qubit 3.0 fluorometer, size-checked on a Bioanalyzer 2100, and measured again with the KAPA Library Quantification kit. Each immunoSEQ 96-well plate was sequenced on its own single-read 150-cycle Illumina NextSeq 550 flow cell. The authors' pipeline ran thus. Because the immunoSEQ output held only junctional sequences and lacked quality scores, the filtering could not match the filtering applied to full-length reads. To assign V/J genes and CDR3, sequences were annotated against IMGT germline references using PyIR, a Python wrapper for IgBLAST v1.9. Reads were removed for weak V/J assignments (E-value above 1e-6), missing CDR3, stop codons, out-of-frame junctions, or ambiguous translated residues. V3J clonotypes were defined as sequences sharing an identical inferred V gene, J gene, and CDR3 amino acid sequence. Percentage overlap between repertoires was computed as shared unique clonotypes divided by the size of the smaller repertoire. Repertoire richness was assessed with RTK rarefaction, the Chao1 estimator, and Recon v2.1 estimates of unobserved clonotypes. Generation probabilities for all TCRbeta clonotypes obtained by the gDNA method from a handful of donors were computed using OLGA. TCRdb retrieved this table from immuneACCESS and kept in-frame rearrangements only. Not all clones are present; in checked studies, unresolved V genes account for under half, and no reason is known for the remainder. From that table come the V and J calls and clone size; the DNA was used to work out D and trimming. Across this sample there are 600,000 to 750,000 clones, with 72% seen only once. The ten top clones hold around 1.7% of the sample.

Healthy HIV-negative adults with no recently reported acute infections or vaccinations were included as donors. All donors were Caucasian adults living in Nashville, Tennessee, USA. CD4+ T cells were enriched by magnetic negative selection; naive cells were then positively selected on CD45RA, and the negative fraction formed the memory subset. Blood was collected by leukapheresis, and PBMCs were isolated by Ficoll-Histopaque density gradient centrifugation and then cryopreserved in liquid nitrogen vapor phase. Analytical flow cytometry was used to check the purity and quantity of every magnetically sorted T cell population. Genomic DNA was isolated from each sorted fraction and quantified by UV absorbance on a Nanodrop 2000c. Trimming at the junction amounts to 1 base on V and 3 bases on J, and the germline ends lie 9 bases apart. The CDR3 starts with the cysteine, ends with the phenylalanine, and has 14 residues. CDR3 DNA is the only sequence kept; it has 42 bases, read in frame from the first base. The germline V gene supplies CDR1 SGHDN and CDR2 FVKESK.

Here is what the overall study found, with its caveats: Based on pairwise subsampling, the degree of clonotype sharing among donors was expected to be affected by sequencing depth. Because the study included only a small number of donors, the genetic and exposure-history diversity represented was limited. Compared with non-shared clonotypes, clonotypes shared by all four sorted-subset donors had higher generation probabilities. Naive subsets generally had larger estimated clonotype richness than memory subsets did. Sampling was limited to blood, and TCR repertoires in tissue likely differ from TCR repertoires in blood. Incomplete sequencing was indicated by rarefaction of sorted-subset datasets, despite the large sequencing depth. Sharing across several donors was observed for around 4.8% of naive CD4, over 3% of naive CD8, 2% to 2.5% of memory CD4, and roughly 0.4% of memory CD8 clonotypes.

About this clone itself: The antigen this receptor binds is unknown. No much larger clone exists at a distance of one base, and base qualities are not known.

The TCR sequence derives from a woman aged 25 to 45 in good health. The receptor chain draws on TRBV14 and TRBJ1-1, and perhaps TRBD1 as D gene, on 5 matching bases. The sequenced sample consisted of memory CD4+ T cells sorted from blood. Per the publication, the cell subset or site label means: CD45RA-negative fraction. The CDR3 protein: CASSQGGVDTEAFF. The nucleotide sequence reads as follows: TGTGCCAGCAGCCAAGGGGGCGTCGACACTGAAGCTTTCTTT. The reference TRBV14 and TRBJ1-1 proteins fill in what lies around the CDR3, so the full variable domain reads EAGVTQFPSHSVIEKGQTVTLRCDPISGHDNLYWYRRVMGKEIKFLLHFVKESKQDESGMPNNRFLAERTGGTYSTLKVQPAELEDSGVYFCASSQGGVDTEAFFGQGTRLTVV.